This T cell receptor (beta chain) is from a study of human T cells and chemical hapten exposure. Study results and caveats: Patch test score was positively correlated with the counts of PT1 expanded TCRs. Expanded TCRs showed more large CDR3 clusters than pre-sensitization or healthy control sets. Alopecia in all donors means immunity may differ from healthy individuals. Unchanged with DPC sensitization were TCRs above 1 in 1000 frequency.

This CDR3 has 13 residues. Deletions cut 6 bases from V and 3 bases from J, with 9 bases between. TCRdb re-derived calls from the RACE reads in MiXCR, one entry per CDR3 protein. Among about 380,000 distinct CDR3 sequences listed, nearly 6.5% were seen once. Points on this clonotype: Its antigen is undetermined.

The time point was: patch test 2, 6 weeks after DPC sensitization. Treatment meaning: therapeutic diphenylcyclopropenone sensitization with weekly scalp DPC. This chain connects TRBV12-3 or TRBV12-4 to TRBJ1-3; D remains ambiguous. The specimen comprised whole blood, sampled in connection with sensitization to the hapten diphenylcyclopropenone (DPC). This sequence was found in a woman between 18 and 29 years old with alopecia areata. Some clones in this sample may be carry-over from other donors' samples. CDR3 coding DNA: TGTGCCAGCAGCTCCGTGGTTGGAAACACCATATATTTT. This gives the protein CASSSVVGNTIYF.